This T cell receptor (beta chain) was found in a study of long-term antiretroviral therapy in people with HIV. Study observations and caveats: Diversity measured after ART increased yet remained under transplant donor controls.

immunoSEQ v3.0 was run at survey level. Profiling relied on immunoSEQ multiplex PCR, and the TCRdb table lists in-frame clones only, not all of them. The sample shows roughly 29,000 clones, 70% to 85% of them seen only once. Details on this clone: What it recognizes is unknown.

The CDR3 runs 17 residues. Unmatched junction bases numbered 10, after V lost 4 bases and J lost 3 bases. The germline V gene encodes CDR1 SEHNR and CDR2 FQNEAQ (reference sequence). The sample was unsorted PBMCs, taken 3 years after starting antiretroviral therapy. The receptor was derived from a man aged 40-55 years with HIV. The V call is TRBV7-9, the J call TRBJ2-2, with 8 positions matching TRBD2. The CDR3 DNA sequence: TGTGCCAGCAGCTCCCATGAGCGGGGGCATGACACCGGGGAGCTGTTTTTT. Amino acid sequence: CASSSHERGHDTGELFF.